This T cell receptor beta chain was sequenced during a study of T cells in Graves' hyperthyroidism and ophthalmopathy. As for the study in general: At the time of initial diagnosis and before any treatment, peripheral blood was collected.

RNA transcripts were the template for amplifying TCR beta CDR3 regions. Using the HTBI primer set, a first-round RT-PCR was run on the TCR CDR3. MiXCR, applied by TCRdb to the multiplex PCR reads, yields one record per CDR3 protein. The sample has more than 300,000 distinct CDR3 sequences, about a sixth seen once. To note about this clonotype: Its matching antigen is unknown.

Study observations and caveats: Most clonotypes that expanded in the thyroid above 0.001 also showed up in blood.

Ahead of any ophthalmopathy symptoms, the blood sample was obtained at the first diagnosis of hyperthyroidism. The germline CDR1 and CDR2 sequences are SGHAT and FQNNGV. Unmatched junction bases numbered 5, after V lost 4 bases and J lost 2 bases. This CDR3 has 15 amino acids. The rearrangement joins TRBV11-2 to TRBJ2-7, with 10 bases aligning to TRBD1. The receptor was derived from a woman in her 30s with Graves' hyperthyroidism that later progressed to Graves' ophthalmopathy. Input material: blood. This chain's CDR3 is CASSSLGTGAYEQYF. The CDR3 DNA reads as TGTGCCAGCAGCTCCCTGGGGACAGGGGCCTACGAGCAGTACTTC.